This is a list of T cell receptor beta chains from one sample in a study of CD8 T cells in Susac syndrome. TCRdb re-derived calls from the immunoSEQ multiplex PCR reads in MiXCR, one entry per CDR3 protein. This table holds 160,000 or so distinct CDR3 sequences, roughly 95% found once. The source material was CD4+ T cells from PBMCs. These receptors all stem from a human donor with Susac syndrome. Each CDR3 is given with its conserved first and last residue. The D gene is left open where the match is weak. Rows may omit the clone size; those that give it use once, few, many or a size class.

size	V	D	J	DNA	CDR3
-	TRBV29-1	-	TRBJ1-4	TGCAGCGTTCTCGGCTCTCGTAATGAAAAACTGTTTTTT	CSVLGSRNEKLFF
-	TRBV15	-	TRBJ2-1	TGTGCCACCAGCCCCAGAGGAGGCGAGCAGTTCTTC	CATSPRGGEQFF
once	TRBV5-1	TRBD1	TRBJ2-5	TGCGCCAGCAGCTTGGGGGGACAGGGGCCTATGACAGAGACCCAGTACTTC	CASSLGGQGPMTETQYF
-	TRBV29-1	-	TRBJ1-1	TGCAGCGGCCGCGTTGGGACGAACACTGAAGCTTTCTTT	CSGRVGTNTEAFF
-	TRBV29-1	-	TRBJ2-1	TGCAGCGGCGACTTGGATGAGCAGTTCTTC	CSGDLDEQFF
-	TRBV6-1	TRBD1	TRBJ1-6	TGTGCCAGCAGCCGGACAGGGAGTGATTCACCCCTCCACTTT	CASSRTGSDSPLHF
-	TRBV5-1	-	TRBJ1-5	TGCGCCAGCAGCTTGGATTCAGGGTTACTCCAGCATTTT	CASSLDSGLLQHF
-	TRBV27	-	TRBJ1-2	TGTGCCAGCATGACAGACTATGGCTACACCTTC	CASMTDYGYTF
-	TRBV29-1	-	TRBJ2-5	TGCAGCGTGGAGCCCTACAGAGGGAGAGTAGAGACCCAGTACTTC	CSVEPYRGRVETQYF
-	TRBV10-2	-	TRBJ1-2	TGCGCCAGCAGTGAGTCGCCAGGGCCCAATGGCTACACCTTC	CASSESPGPNGYTF
-	TRBV5-1	-	TRBJ2-1	TGCGCCAGCCAGACAGAGCACTCCTACAATGAGCAGTTCTTC	CASQTEHSYNEQFF
-	TRBV3-1	-	TRBJ1-1	TGTGCCAGCAGCCCCTCCGGGACCGACGCCACTGAAGCTTTCTTT	CASSPSGTDATEAFF
-	TRBV7-7	-	TRBJ2-7	TGTGCCGTCGTGAGCTTGGGTCCCTCCTACGAGCAGTACTTC	CAVVSLGPSYEQYF
-	TRBV25-1	-	TRBJ2-5	TGTGCCAGCAGTGAAGAAAGAGTCCAAGAGACCCAGTACTTC	CASSEERVQETQYF
-	TRBV25-1	-	TRBJ2-7	TGTGCCAGCAGTAAGGGTTACGAGCAGTACTTC	CASSKGYEQYF